The present T cell receptor beta chain was sequenced within a study of early T cells in non-severe SARS-CoV-2 infection (dated by TCRdb to the early 2020s). Some background on the complete study: TCR sequencing used bulk RNA from unsorted whole blood, so alpha and beta chains could not be paired.

This was a case-control study nested in a cohort of healthcare workers in London, UK, who had nasopharyngeal swab PCR tests and blood samples taken every week. Healthcare workers were recruited between 23 and 31 March 2020, during the week of the UK lockdown, and were followed weekly for up to roughly 16 weeks. Libraries were built with 5' RACE. This sample was sequenced with a NextSeq 500. The TCR library protocol attached unique molecular identifiers to individual cDNA molecules to correct for sequencing error and PCR bias. TCR alpha and beta chains were both sequenced, and the abundances of alpha and beta sequences in each sample were closely correlated with each other. Turning to the authors' computational methods: Decombinator V4 was used to annotate the V gene, J gene and CDR3 of the TCR sequences. Expanded TCRs were defined as changing significantly between any two time points under a Poisson model with p below 0.0001. Abundances of TCRs were expressed as counts per million after normalisation to the total number of TCRs sequenced in each sample. MAIT TCRs were defined by TRAV1-2 paired with TRAJ12, TRAJ20 or TRAJ33, and iNKT TCRs by TRAV10 paired with TRAJ18. VDJdb, accessed on 1 November 2021, was searched for TCRs annotated for CMV, EBV and SARS-CoV-2, and TCRs annotated for more than one antigen were excluded. TCRdb reanalyzed the raw reads on its own, using fastp at Q25 for trimming and MiXCR for clone calling, and kept in-frame beta chains. Entries that share a CDR3 protein sequence are merged under the most common genes and DNA. The authors' filters were not applied to this entry. Recorded for this sample are approximately 85,000 distinct CDR3 sequences; roughly 12% of them occurred a single time. Of the sample, over 6.5% is held by the ten largest clones.

From the germline V gene, CDR1 is SGHTA and CDR2 is FQGNSA. Including cysteine and phenylalanine, the CDR3 has 14 amino acids. Only the CDR3 portion is preserved as DNA: 42 bases, with reading frame beginning at the first base. For this chain, trimming is 5 bases at the V end and 5 bases at the J end, and the number of junction bases without a gene match is 2. General study outcomes and caveats: VDJdb matching was skewed toward anti-spike CD8 responses and likely underestimated virus-specific expansions, missing private and CD4 specificities.

This clonotype was seen only a few times. Its antigen is currently not known. Within one base of it there is no much larger clone, and no base qualities were kept. The chain was built from TRBV7-2 and TRBJ2-5, and 13 junction bases match TRBD2. This TCR was recovered from an adult who was a healthcare worker with PCR-confirmed SARS-CoV-2 infection or an uninfected control (not recorded which). The sequencing input was whole blood. The CDR3 region reads CASSTTSGRETQYF. The DNA sequence is given as TGTGCCAGCAGCACGACTAGCGGGAGGGAGACCCAGTACTTC.